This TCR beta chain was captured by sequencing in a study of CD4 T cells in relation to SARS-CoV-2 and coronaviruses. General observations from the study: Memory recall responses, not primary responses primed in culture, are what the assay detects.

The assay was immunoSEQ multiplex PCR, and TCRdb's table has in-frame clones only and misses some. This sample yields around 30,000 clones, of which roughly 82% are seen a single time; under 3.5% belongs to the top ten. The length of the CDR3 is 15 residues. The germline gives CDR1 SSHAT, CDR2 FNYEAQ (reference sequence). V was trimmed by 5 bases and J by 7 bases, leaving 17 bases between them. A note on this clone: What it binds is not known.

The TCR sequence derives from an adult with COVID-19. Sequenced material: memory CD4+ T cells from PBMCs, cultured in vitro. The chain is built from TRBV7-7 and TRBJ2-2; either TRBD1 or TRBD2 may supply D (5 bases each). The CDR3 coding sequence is TGTGCCAGCAGCCTCGGGACCGGTGGTGGCGGGGAGCTGTTTTTT. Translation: CASSLGTGGGGELFF.